This T cell receptor (beta chain) originates from a study of blood T cell repertoires in COVID-19 (TCRdb year 2020). Notes on the research overall: Samples covering the acute and convalescent phases of COVID-19 were provided by collaborators in the United States, Italy and Spain. The material from the prospective study consisted of cDNA or gDNA derived from T cells, B-cell-depleted T cells, or PBMCs. Subjects who had been exposed to COVID-19, were actively infected with it, or had recovered from it provided the deeply sampled blood TCRbeta repertoires that made up the dataset. The repertoires were made available in a free public database intended to serve as a resource for research on the immune response to SARS-CoV-2. The samples were drawn from the first 160 participants of the ongoing ImmuneRACE study and from 1,254 subjects provided by 6 global collaborators. The sample metadata nearly always contained a de-identified subject ID, COVID-19 status, age in years and sex. HLA class I and class II types, where available, came from metadata supplied by the sample provider rather than from assay-based typing.

TCRbeta CDR3 regions were amplified from genomic DNA by means of the immunoSEQ Assay, a bias-controlled multiplex PCR. The paper's data handling went like this. The number of nucleated cells in each sample was estimated from the amplification of reference gene primers within the assay. To quantify the absolute abundance of each unique TCRbeta CDR3 rearrangement, sequence reads were collapsed and filtered. For each sample, productive Simpson clonality was calculated by taking the square root of Simpson's diversity index across productive rearrangements. Entries here come from immuneACCESS through TCRdb and include only in-frame sequences with V and J called. Some clones fail to appear in such tables; in the studies checked, an unresolved V gene covers under half of the shortfall, and the cause of the remainder is unknown. From that table come the V and J calls and clone size; the DNA was used to work out D and trimming. For this sample there are 170,000 or so clones; approximately 87% appear just once. Of the sample, 0.7% to 0.9% falls within the top ten clones.

Study-wide conclusions, independent of this receptor: The amount of clinical and demographic metadata varied by source and participant and was provided uncurated.

As to this clone: What this receptor recognizes is not known. Per-base quality was not reported, and no clone a single base away is much larger than it.

Another Seattle source contributed samples from volunteer blood donors who had recovered from COVID-19. The collaborating institutions used their own protocols to collect whole blood in K2EDTA tubes. Collaborator samples were shipped for TCRbeta analysis as frozen whole blood, isolated PBMCs, or DNA extracted from either sample type. This clonotype was sampled from a woman under 30 who had recovered from COVID-19. The sample comprised peripheral blood.

The nucleotides read TGTGCCAGCAGCTTGCAGGGCTACAATCAGCCCCAGCATTTT. This codes for CASSLQGYNQPQHF. The V and J segments used are TRBV5-4 and TRBJ1-5; 5 matching bases give a weak D call of TRBD1. At the junction V is shortened by 1 base and J by 3 bases, with 8 bases in between. CDR1 SGHNT and CDR2 YYREEE were looked up in the germline V gene (reference sequence). The CDR3 runs 14 amino acids, cysteine and phenylalanine included. This entry keeps only the CDR3 DNA: 42 bases, framed from base 1.